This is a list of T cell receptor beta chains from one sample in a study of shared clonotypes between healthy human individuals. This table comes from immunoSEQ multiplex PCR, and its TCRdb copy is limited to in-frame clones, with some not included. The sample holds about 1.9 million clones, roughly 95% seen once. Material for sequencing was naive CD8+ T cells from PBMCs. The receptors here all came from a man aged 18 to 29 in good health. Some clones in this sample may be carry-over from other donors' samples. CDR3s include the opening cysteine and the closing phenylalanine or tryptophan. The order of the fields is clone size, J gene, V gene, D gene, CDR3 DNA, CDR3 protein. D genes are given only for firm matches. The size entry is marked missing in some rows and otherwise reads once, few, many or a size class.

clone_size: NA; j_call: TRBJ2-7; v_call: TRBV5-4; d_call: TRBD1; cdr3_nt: TGTGCCAGCAGCTTTACCCCGGACAGGCCAGCCTACGAGCAGTACTTC; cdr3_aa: CASSFTPDRPAYEQYF
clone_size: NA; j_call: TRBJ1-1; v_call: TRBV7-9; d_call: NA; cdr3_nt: TGTGCCAGCAGCCGAGGGGAGGTAGGCACTGAAGCTTTCTTT; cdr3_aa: CASSRGEVGTEAFF
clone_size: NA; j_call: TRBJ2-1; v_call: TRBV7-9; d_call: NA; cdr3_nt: TGTGCCAGCAGCTCCCTAGGGGGGAGGGTATTACCGTTGGGTGAGCAGTTCTTC; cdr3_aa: CASSSLGGRVLPLGEQFF
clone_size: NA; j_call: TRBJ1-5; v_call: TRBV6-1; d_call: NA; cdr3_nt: TGTGCCAGCAGTTGGTCCCGAGAATCCAATCAGCCCCAGCATTTT; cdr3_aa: CASSWSRESNQPQHF
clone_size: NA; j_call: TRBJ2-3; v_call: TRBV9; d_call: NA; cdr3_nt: TGTGCCAGCAGCGTAGCCGACACAGATACGCAGTATTTT; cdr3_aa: CASSVADTDTQYF
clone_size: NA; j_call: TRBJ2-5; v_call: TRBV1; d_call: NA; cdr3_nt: TGCACCAGCAGCCAAGGCGGGAGCCAGCGAGGGACCCAGTACTTC; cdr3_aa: CTSSQGGSQRGTQYF
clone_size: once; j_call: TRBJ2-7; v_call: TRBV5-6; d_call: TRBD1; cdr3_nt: TGTGCCAGCAGCCCCGGACAGGGGGCGTACGAGCAGTACTTC; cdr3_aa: CASSPGQGAYEQYF
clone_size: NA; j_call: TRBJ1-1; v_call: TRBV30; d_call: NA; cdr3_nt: TGTGCCTGGAGTATAGGGACGACCGAGACTTTCTTT; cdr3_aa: CAWSIGTTETFF
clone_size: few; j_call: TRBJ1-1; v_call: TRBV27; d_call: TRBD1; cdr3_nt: TGTGCCAGCAGTGGCTTTTGGACAGGGAAGGAGACTGAAGCTTTCTTT; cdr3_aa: CASSGFWTGKETEAFF
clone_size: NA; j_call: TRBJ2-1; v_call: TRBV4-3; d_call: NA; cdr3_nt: TGCGCCAGCAGCCAAGATCCGGCAAAGTACAATGAGCAGTTCTTC; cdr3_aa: CASSQDPAKYNEQFF
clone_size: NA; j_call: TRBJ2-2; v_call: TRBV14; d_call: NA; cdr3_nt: TGTGCCAGCAGCCCGGGACTGGGCGGGGAGCTGTTTTTT; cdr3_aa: CASSPGLGGELFF
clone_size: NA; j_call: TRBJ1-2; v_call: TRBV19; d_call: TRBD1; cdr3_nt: TGTGCCAGTAGTATGGGACAGCTCTATGGCTACACCTTC; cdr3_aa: CASSMGQLYGYTF
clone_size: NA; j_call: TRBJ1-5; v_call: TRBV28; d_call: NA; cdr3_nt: TGTGCCAGCAGTTCTCGGTCCTACAATCAGCCCCAGCATTTT; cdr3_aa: CASSSRSYNQPQHF
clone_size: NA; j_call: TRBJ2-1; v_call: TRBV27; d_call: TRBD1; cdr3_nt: TGTGCCAGCAGTCTAGGGACAGGTCACAATGAGCAGTTCTTC; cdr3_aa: CASSLGTGHNEQFF
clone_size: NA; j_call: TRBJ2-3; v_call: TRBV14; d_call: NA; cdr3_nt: TGTGCCAGCAGCCAAGTTTTTAGGGCGGGGCGCACAGATACGCAGTATTTT; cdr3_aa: CASSQVFRAGRTDTQYF
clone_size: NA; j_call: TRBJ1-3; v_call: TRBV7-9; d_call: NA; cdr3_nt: TGTGCCAGCAGCTTAGGGGGAACCCCCCGTGGAAACACCATATATTTT; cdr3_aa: CASSLGGTPRGNTIYF
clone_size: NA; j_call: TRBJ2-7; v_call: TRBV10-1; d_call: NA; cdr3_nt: TGCGCCACATGTCCCCTTAGCTACGAGCAGTACTTC; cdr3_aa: CATCPLSYEQYF
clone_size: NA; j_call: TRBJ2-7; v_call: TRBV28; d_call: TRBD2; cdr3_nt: TGTGCCAGCAGTTTGCTAGCGGGGGACTCCTACGAGCAGTACTTC; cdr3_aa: CASSLLAGDSYEQYF
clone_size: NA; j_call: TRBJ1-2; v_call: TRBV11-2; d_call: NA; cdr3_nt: TGTGCCAGCAGCTTACAACCAGGGGTTTCTAACTATGGCTACACCTTC; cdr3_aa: CASSLQPGVSNYGYTF
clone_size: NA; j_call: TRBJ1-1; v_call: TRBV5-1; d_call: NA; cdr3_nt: TGCGCCAGCAGCTTCGGGAGAGAAGCTTTCTTT; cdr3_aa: CASSFGREAFF
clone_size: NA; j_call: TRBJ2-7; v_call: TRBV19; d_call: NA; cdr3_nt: TGTGCCAGTTCCCTAGCGCCAAGCTCCTACGAGCAGTACTTC; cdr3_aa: CASSLAPSSYEQYF
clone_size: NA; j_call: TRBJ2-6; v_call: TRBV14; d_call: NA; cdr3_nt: TGTGCCAGCAGCCAAGATTATAAGCAGGGTCGGAGCTCTGGGGCCAACGTCCTGACTTTC; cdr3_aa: CASSQDYKQGRSSGANVLTF
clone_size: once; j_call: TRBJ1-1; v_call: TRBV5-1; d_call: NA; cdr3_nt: TGCGCCAGCAGCTTTGCGCCAATTGGGAACACTGAAGCTTTCTTT; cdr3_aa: CASSFAPIGNTEAFF
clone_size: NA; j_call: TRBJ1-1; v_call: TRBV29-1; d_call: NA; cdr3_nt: TGCAGCGTTGACAGCTTTTCCGTTGACGAAGCTTTCTTT; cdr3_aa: CSVDSFSVDEAFF
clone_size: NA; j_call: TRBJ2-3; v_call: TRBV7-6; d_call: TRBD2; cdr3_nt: TGTGCCAGCAGCTTAATAGGGACTAGTCAACAAGATACGCAGTATTTT; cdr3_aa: CASSLIGTSQQDTQYF
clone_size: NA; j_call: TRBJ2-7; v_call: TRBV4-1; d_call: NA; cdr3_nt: TGCGCCAGCAGCCAAGAGCGGGCCCAGGGGCTATTCACCTACGAGCAGTACTTC; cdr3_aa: CASSQERAQGLFTYEQYF
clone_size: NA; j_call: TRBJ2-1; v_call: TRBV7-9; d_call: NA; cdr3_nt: TGTGCCAGCAGCTCGCTAATTACAGTCAGAGAAAATGAGCAGTTCTTC; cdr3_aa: CASSSLITVRENEQFF
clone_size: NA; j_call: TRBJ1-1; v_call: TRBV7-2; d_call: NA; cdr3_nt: TGTGCCAGCAGCTACCTGACAGTTAACACTGAAGCTTTCTTT; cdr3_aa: CASSYLTVNTEAFF
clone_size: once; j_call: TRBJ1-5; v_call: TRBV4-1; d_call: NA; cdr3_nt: TGCGCCAGCAGCCAAAGTCAGGAGGGTCCCAATCAGCCCCAGCATTTT; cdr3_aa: CASSQSQEGPNQPQHF
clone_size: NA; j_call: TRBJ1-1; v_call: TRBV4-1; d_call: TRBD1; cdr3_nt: TGCGCCAGCAGTACAAGGTTTGGACAGGGGAACACTGAAGCTTTCTTT; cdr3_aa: CASSTRFGQGNTEAFF
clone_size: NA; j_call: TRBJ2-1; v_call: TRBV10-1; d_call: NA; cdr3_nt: TGCGCCAGCACGCACCCAGCGTCAAGCTCCTACAATGAGCAGTTCTTC; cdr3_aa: CASTHPASSSYNEQFF
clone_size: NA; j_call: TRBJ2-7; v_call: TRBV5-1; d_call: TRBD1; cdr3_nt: TGCGCCAGCAGCGTGGACAGGGGAGGATACGAGCAGTACTTC; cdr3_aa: CASSVDRGGYEQYF
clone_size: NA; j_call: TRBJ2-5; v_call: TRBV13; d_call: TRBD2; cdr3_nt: TGTGCGACCAAGTGGGCTAGCGGGCAAGAGACCCAGTACTTC; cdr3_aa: CATKWASGQETQYF
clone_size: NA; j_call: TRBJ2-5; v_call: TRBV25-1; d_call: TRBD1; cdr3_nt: TGTGCCAGCAGTAAACGACAGGGAATTACAGAGACCCAGTACTTC; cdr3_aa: CASSKRQGITETQYF
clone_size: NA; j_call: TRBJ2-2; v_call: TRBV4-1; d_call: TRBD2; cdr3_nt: TGCGCCAGCAGCCCCGGACTAGCGGGGAACACCGGGGAGCTGTTTTTT; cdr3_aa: CASSPGLAGNTGELFF
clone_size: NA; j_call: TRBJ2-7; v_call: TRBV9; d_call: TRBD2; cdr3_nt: TGTGCCAGCAGCGCCGGACTAGTAGGTGACTACGAGCAGTACTTC; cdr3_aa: CASSAGLVGDYEQYF
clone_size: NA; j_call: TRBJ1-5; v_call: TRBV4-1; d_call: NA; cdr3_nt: TGCGCCAGCAGCCCCTGGGGGTCAAGCAATCAGCCCCAGCATTTT; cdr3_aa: CASSPWGSSNQPQHF
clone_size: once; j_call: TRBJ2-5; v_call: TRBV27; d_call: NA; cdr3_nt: TGTGCCAGCAGTTTCACTGGAGGGGAAGAGACCCAGTACTTC; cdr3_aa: CASSFTGGEETQYF
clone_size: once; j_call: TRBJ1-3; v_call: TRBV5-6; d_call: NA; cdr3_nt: TGTGCCAGCAGCTTGGAGCAGGGTCCAGGCACCATATATTTT; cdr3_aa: CASSLEQGPGTIYF
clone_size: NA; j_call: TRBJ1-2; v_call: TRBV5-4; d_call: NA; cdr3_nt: TGTGCCAGCAGCCCGGAGGGGTTAGTCTATGGCTACACCTTC; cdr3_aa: CASSPEGLVYGYTF
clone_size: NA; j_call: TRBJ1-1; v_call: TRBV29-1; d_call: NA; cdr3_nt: TGCAGCGTAGTTGGGGGTTCGGGTGAAGCTTTCTTT; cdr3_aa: CSVVGGSGEAFF
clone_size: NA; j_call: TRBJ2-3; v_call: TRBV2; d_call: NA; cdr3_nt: TGTGCCAGCACTCTAAGCCTGGGAGCAGATACGCAGTATTTT; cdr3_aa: CASTLSLGADTQYF
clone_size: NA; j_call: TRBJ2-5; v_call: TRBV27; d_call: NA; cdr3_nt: TGTGCCAGCAGTCCGATTGACAGTCAAGAGACCCAGTACTTC; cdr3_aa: CASSPIDSQETQYF
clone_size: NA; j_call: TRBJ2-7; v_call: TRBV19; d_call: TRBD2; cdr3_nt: TGTGCCAGTAGTATCCCTTTAGCGGGAGAGGGCTACGAGCAGTACTTC; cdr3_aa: CASSIPLAGEGYEQYF
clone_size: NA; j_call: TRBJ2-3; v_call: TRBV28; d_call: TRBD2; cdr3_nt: TGTGCCAGCAGTTTACGCACCCTCCTAGCGGGAGGGCCGGATACGCAGTATTTT; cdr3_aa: CASSLRTLLAGGPDTQYF
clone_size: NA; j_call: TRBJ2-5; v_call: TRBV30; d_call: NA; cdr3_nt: TGTGCCTGGAGTGTAATGGCGCCAGTCCTGGAGGAGACCCAGTACTTC; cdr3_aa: CAWSVMAPVLEETQYF